The present TCR beta chain was sequenced within a study of cytomegalovirus exposure and HLA in healthy donors. Study-level findings and limits: Most observed TCR sequences were rare, whereas some public TCRs were detected in many donors. As was reported, the classifier diagnosed cytomegalovirus status with high specificity and sensitivity. The study put under 200 TCR beta chains on its list as cytomegalovirus-associated. TCR clusters originating in the first cohort tended to co-occur in the roughly 130 validation repertoires, according to a later analysis.

This CDR3 region has 18 residues. J lost 3 bases, V lost 5 bases, and 16 bases had no gene match. The germline gives CDR1 SGHNT, CDR2 YENEEA. This clone was observed a single time. The target antigen is unknown. Sequencing used immunoSEQ multiplex PCR; TCRdb keeps in-frame clones, though not all of them. Among 70,000 to 90,000 clones, around four fifths were seen once, and the ten largest hold around 2.9%. The specimen sequenced was PBMCs. This chain joins TRBV11-3 and TRBJ2-1; 7 bases map to TRBD2. This sequence was found in a man younger than 40 in good health and CMV-seronegative. CDR3: CASSLGDYMAPNYNEQFF. The CDR3 nucleotides are TGTGCCAGCAGCCTAGGGGACTATATGGCCCCTAACTACAATGAGCAGTTCTTC.